This record covers a single T cell receptor beta chain. Its cognate antigen is unknown. Trimming removed 0 bases from V and 0 bases from J, with 15 bases in between. The length of the CDR3 is 18 residues. Germline CDR1 and CDR2: ENHRY and SYGVKD. This entry belongs to a study of regulatory T cells in long-lasting Graves disease. Study-wide context: Graves' patients (newly diagnosed) had been on antithyroid drugs under 3 months.

Overall study results and limits: Peripheral blood alone, not thyroid tissue, underwent study.

The time point here: newly diagnosed GD, antithyroid drugs for less than 3 months. The TCR library was made from RNA extracted from PBMCs. CDR3-region Arm-PCR and iRepertoire HTBI primers produced the TCR beta libraries. TCRdb reprocessed the multiplex PCR reads with MiXCR, giving one entry per CDR3 protein. The sample has 350,000 to 500,000 distinct CDR3 sequences, over 15% seen once. This sample was shared with a second study, whose subject was T cells in Graves' hyperthyroidism and ophthalmopathy.

The receptor was derived from a woman between 25 and 40 years old with Graves disease. The chain couples TRBV10-3 to TRBJ1-3, with a possible D match to TRBD1 (6 bases). The sample consisted of peripheral blood mononuclear cells (PBMCs), taken at new diagnosis, from a patient treated with antithyroid drugs. CDR3 in amino acids: CAISESRGSVSSGNTIYF. DNA for the CDR3: TGTGCCATCAGTGAGTCGAGGGGGTCAGTCAGCTCTGGAAACACCATATATTTT.